The 9 T cell receptor beta chains presented below share a single source sample, sequenced in a study of response to subunit inactivated influenza vaccine. TCRdb reprocessed the RT-PCR reads via MiXCR and lists one record per CDR3 protein. The table includes around 490,000 distinct CDR3 sequences, about 8% detected once. The sample was PBMCs from blood, taken around 25 months after vaccination. These receptors all come from a man aged 45 to 75 who received an inactivated influenza vaccine.

This clonotype has a count of ten or more. The chain recombines TRBV28 with TRBJ2-5, with a weak D call TRBD1 (6 bases). CDR3 length: 14 residues. Germline values: CDR1 MDHEN, CDR2 SYDVKM. V lost 3 bases to trimming and J lost 2 bases, with 10 bases between them. The CDR3 DNA follows: TGTGCCAGCAGTTTTGGACAGCCGCAAGAGACCCAGTACTTC. This encodes CASSFGQPQETQYF.

The chain is built from TRBV28 and TRBJ1-5; D is ambiguous. The CDR3 spans 13 residues. CDR1 is MDHEN, CDR2 SYDVKM, per germline. Trimming took off 7 bases at V and 0 bases at J, with 7 bases between the two ends. Written as DNA, the CDR3 is TGTGCCAGCACTGTGGATAGCAATCAGCCCCAGCATTTT. Amino acid sequence: CASTVDSNQPQHF.

This clonotype was counted only a few times. The V gene is TRBV4-3, the J gene TRBJ2-1; a weak D match, TRBD2 (5 bases). This CDR3 contains 15 residues. Germline values: CDR1 LGHNA, CDR2 YSLEER. The V and J ends lost 1 base and 4 bases respectively, with 11 bases between them. The CDR3 bases are TGCGCCAGCAGCCAAGCTCACGGGAAATACAATGAGCAGTTCTTC. This codes for CASSQAHGKYNEQFF.

In its sample, this clonotype was seen many times. CDR3 sequence reads: CATQRGGAGELFF. In DNA, the CDR3 is TGTGCCACCCAGCGGGGGGGCGCCGGGGAGCTGTTTTTT. This rearrangement joins TRBV11-2 to TRBJ2-2, with 10 bases matching TRBD2. The CDR3 has 13 amino acids. After removal of 10 bases from V and 6 bases from J, the junction contained 5 bases not matched to a gene. The V gene's germline CDR1 is SGHAT and CDR2 FQNNGV.

V and J are TRBV10-3 and TRBJ2-6; D is unresolved. This CDR3 spans 17 amino acids. Germline CDR1 reads ENHRY; CDR2 reads SYGVKD. V lost 7 bases, J lost 0 bases, and 16 bases lay in between. In nucleotides, the CDR3 is TGTGCCATCACTAAGGACGGTGGGGTCTCTGGGGCCAACGTCCTGACTTTC. Protein sequence: CAITKDGGVSGANVLTF.

The genes are TRBV7-9 and TRBJ2-7, with 10 bases lining up with TRBD1. There are 14 residues in the CDR3. Germline CDR1 reads SEHNR; CDR2 reads FQNEAQ (reference sequence). Unmatched junction bases numbered 8, after V lost 6 bases and J lost 6 bases. The CDR3 bases are TGTGCCAGCAGGGGGACAGGGGCCATATCCGAGCAGTACTTC. Its translation is CASRGTGAISEQYF.

The chain uses TRBV20-1 and TRBJ2-7; tentatively, D is TRBD1 (5 bases). The CDR3 has 15 amino acids. CDR1 and CDR2 (germline): DFQATT, SNEGSKA (reference sequence). Trimming shortened V by 2 bases and J by 5 bases, and 19 bases separated the two germline ends. CDR3 region: CSARPSHKGIHEQYF. The CDR3 region has the DNA TGCAGTGCTAGACCATCCCACAAGGGGATTCACGAGCAGTACTTC.

This clonotype was detected ten times or more. J is TRBJ2-5 and V is TRBV9, with 7 nucleotides matching TRBD1. From germline, CDR1 is SGDLS and CDR2 YYNGEE. V lost 3 bases and J lost 5; bases outside the gene matches: 13. This CDR3 region has 16 residues. The CDR3 DNA follows: TGTGCCAGCAGCGCCCAAGAAGGGGGCGCTTGGGAGACCCAGTACTTC. Amino acid sequence: CASSAQEGGAWETQYF.

This clonotype was counted between two and nine times. The chain is built from TRBV20-1 and TRBJ2-3; D remains ambiguous. This CDR3 spans 11 amino acids. Trimming stripped 5 bases from V and 6 bases from J, with 9 bases between. CDR1 is DFQATT, CDR2 SNEGSKA, per germline (reference sequence). The CDR3 sequence is CSALLGDTQYF. The CDR3 DNA is TGCAGTGCTCTCCTGGGGGATACGCAGTATTTT.